These 9 T cell receptor beta chains came from one sample sequenced in a study of blood T cell repertoires in COVID-19. The repertoire was sequenced with immunoSEQ multiplex PCR; TCRdb's copy has only in-frame clones and lacks some. The sample lists 400,000 to 450,000 clones, about 90% occurring once. Sequenced sample: peripheral blood. All receptors come from a man aged 18 to 29 with COVID-19, enrolled during active disease.

Of note for this clone: Other DNA sequences in the sample encode the same CDR3. This chain joins TRBV3-1 (or the pseudogene TRBV3-2) and TRBJ2-3; D is perhaps TRBD2 (5 bases). This CDR3 has 13 amino acids. V lost 4 bases to trimming and J lost 3 bases, with 8 bases between them. Germline CDR1 reads LGHDT; CDR2 reads YNNKEL (reference sequence). The CDR3 DNA is TGTGCCAGCAGCCCACGGGGTACAGATACGCAGTATTTT. Translated, it gives CASSPRGTDTQYF.

The J gene is TRBJ1-1, the V gene TRBV25-1; D not certain. V lost 4 bases and J 0 bases, leaving 6 bases between the germline ends. Germline lookup yields CDR1 MGHDK and CDR2 SYGVNS. There are 13 residues in the CDR3. The CDR3: CASSVAVNTEAFF. The CDR3 coding sequence is TGTGCCAGCAGTGTGGCGGTGAACACTGAAGCTTTCTTT.

This chain joins TRBV5-6 and TRBJ2-1; possibly TRBD2 for D (5 bases). V lost 2 bases to trimming and J lost 4 bases, with 13 bases between them. CDR3 size: 15 residues. Germline loops: CDR1 SGHDT, CDR2 YYEEEE. CDR3 in DNA: TGTGCCAGCAGCTTCCGGGGTTCCGGGTACAATGAGCAGTTCTTC. Translation gives CASSFRGSGYNEQFF.

This CDR3 reads CASSLGPSGGSYEQYF. CDR3 nucleotides: TGTGCCAGCAGCTTAGGGCCTAGCGGGGGCTCCTACGAGCAGTACTTC. This sequence joins TRBV7-2 and TRBJ2-7, with 10 nucleotides matching TRBD2. The V gene's germline CDR1 is SGHTA and CDR2 FQGNSA. The junction had 3 bases not matched to a gene; V was cut back by 1 base and J by 0 bases. The CDR3 totals 16 residues.

V is TRBV3-1 (or the pseudogene TRBV3-2) and J is TRBJ1-6, with 10 bases identical to TRBD1. V shed 3 bases and J 6 bases; nucleotides not matched to a gene: 5. This CDR3 is built from 16 residues. From germline, CDR1 is LGHDT and CDR2 YNNKEL (reference sequence). CDR3 sequence reads: CASSHADRGGNSPLHF. CDR3 bases: TGTGCCAGCAGCCACGCGGACAGGGGGGGTAATTCACCCCTCCACTTT.

CDR3 sequence (DNA): TGTGCCAGCAGCGGGGGGGAGACCCAGTACTTC. Amino acid sequence: CASSGGETQYF. The chain links TRBV11-3 to TRBJ2-5; D perhaps matches TRBD2 (6 bases). This CDR3 has 11 residues. Trimming shortened V by 5 bases and J by 5 bases, and 6 bases separated the two germline ends. In germline, CDR1 is SGHNT, CDR2 YENEEA.

The chain joins TRBV30 to TRBJ2-5, with a weak D call TRBD2 (6 bases). The germline V gene encodes CDR1 GTSNPN and CDR2 SVGIG (reference sequence). The CDR3 contains 13 residues. Trimming took 1 base from V and 5 from J, leaving 11 bases between them. Here the CDR3 reads CAWSARGWETQYF. The CDR3 DNA sequence: TGTGCCTGGAGTGCGCGGGGCTGGGAGACCCAGTACTTC.

The chain uses TRBV6-1 and TRBJ1-5; D unresolved. The CDR3 runs to 13 residues. The germline gives CDR1 MNHNS, CDR2 SASEGT. Deletions cut 1 base from V and 4 bases from J, with 5 bases between. The CDR3 DNA sequence: TGTGCCAGCAGTGAAGTCATTAATCAGCCCCAGCATTTT. Its protein is CASSEVINQPQHF.

The chain links TRBV11-2 to TRBJ2-3; TRBD2 aligns across 11 bases. Germline V gene lookup returns CDR1 SGHAT and CDR2 FQNNGV. This CDR3 comprises 15 residues. Losses at the gene ends were 5 bases for V and 4 bases for J; bases not matched to a gene: 5. Here the CDR3 DNA reads TGTGCCAGCAGCACTTTAGCGGGGGGGTCAGATACGCAGTATTTT. Translation: CASSTLAGGSDTQYF. Drawing the rest from reference TRBV11-2 and TRBJ2-3, the complete variable domain is EAGVAQSPRYKIIEKRQSVAFWCNPISGHATLYWYQQILGQGPKLLIQFQNNGVVDDSQLPKDRFSAERLKGVDSTLKIQPAKLEDSAVYLCASSTLAGGSDTQYFGPGTRLTVL.